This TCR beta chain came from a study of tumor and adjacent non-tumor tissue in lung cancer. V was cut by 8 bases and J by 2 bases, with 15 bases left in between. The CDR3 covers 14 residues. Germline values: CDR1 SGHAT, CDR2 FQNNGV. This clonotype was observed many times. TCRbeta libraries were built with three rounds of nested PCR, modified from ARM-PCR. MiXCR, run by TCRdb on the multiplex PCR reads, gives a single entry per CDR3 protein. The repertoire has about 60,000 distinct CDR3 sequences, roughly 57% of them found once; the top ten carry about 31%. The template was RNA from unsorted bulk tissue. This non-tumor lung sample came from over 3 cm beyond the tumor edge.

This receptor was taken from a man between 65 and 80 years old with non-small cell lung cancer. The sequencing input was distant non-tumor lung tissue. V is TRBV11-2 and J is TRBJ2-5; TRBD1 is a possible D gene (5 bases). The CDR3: CASHSQGHQETQYF. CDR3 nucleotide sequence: TGTGCCAGCCATAGCCAGGGTCATCAAGAGACCCAGTACTTC.